Shown below are 22 T cell receptor beta chains from a single sample sequenced in a study of somatic mutations in cytotoxic T cells in rheumatoid arthritis. Only in-frame clones appear in the TCRdb table, and some are missing; sequencing was by immunoSEQ multiplex PCR. Seen here are roughly 16,000 clones, approximately 78% observed once, and the top ten hold about 17%. Specimen: CD8+ T cells sorted from blood. All receptors derive from a woman aged 45 to 65 with rheumatoid arthritis.

The chain links TRBV10-1 to TRBJ1-1, with no clear D. V lost 3 bases to trimming and J lost 5 bases, with 10 bases between them. The CDR3 sequence is 13 residues long. From germline, CDR1 is WNHNN and CDR2 SYGVQD (reference sequence). CDR3 amino acids: CASSDGLPTEAFF. Here the CDR3 DNA reads TGCGCCAGCAGTGACGGGCTCCCGACTGAAGCTTTCTTT.

On this clone itself: A read error may be the cause here, since a much bigger clone is one base away. The V gene is TRBV7-9, the J gene TRBJ2-7; D is undetermined. Trimming removed 6 bases at V and 3 bases at J, with 9 bases between. This CDR3 contains 12 residues. CDR1 and CDR2 (germline): SEHNR, FQNEAQ (reference sequence). The CDR3 region has the DNA TGTGCCAGCAGATTAATTGGCTACGAGCAGTACTTC. Translated: CASRLIGYEQYF.

The chain couples TRBV19 to TRBJ1-1, with a possible D match to TRBD1 (5 bases). With 7 bases removed from V and 8 bases from J, the gap between germline ends came to 11 bases. The CDR3 runs to 11 residues. Germline V gives CDR1 LNHDA, CDR2 SQIVND (reference sequence). The CDR3 DNA reads as TGTGCCAGTATAGGGACGGGCGAAGCTTTCTTT. Protein sequence: CASIGTGEAFF.

The chain combines TRBV7-2 with TRBJ2-7; D might be TRBD1 (6 bases). Trimming removed 6 bases at V and 3 bases at J, with 12 bases between. In germline, CDR1 is SGHTA, CDR2 FQGNSA. CDR3 length equals 13 residues. CDR3 DNA: TGTGCCAGCAGGGCAACAGGGATCTACGAGCAGTACTTC. Protein: CASRATGIYEQYF.

This chain links TRBV4-1 with TRBJ1-2; no clear D gene. Germline CDR1 is MGHRA and CDR2 is YSYEKL. The CDR3 has 13 amino acids. The V and J ends lost 4 bases and 2 bases respectively, with 8 bases between them. CDR3 loop: CASSPGRNYGYTF. Written as DNA, the CDR3 is TGCGCCAGCAGCCCTGGAAGGAACTATGGCTACACCTTC.

Here the CDR3 DNA reads TGTGCTAGTGGTTTCATGATTGGGACAGGGGAACGCGAGCAGTACTTC. Its translation: CASGFMIGTGEREQYF. The V and J genes are TRBV12-5 and TRBJ2-7; 10 bases are shared with TRBD1. The CDR3 is 16 amino acids. The germline V gene encodes CDR1 LGHNT and CDR2 FRNRAP. The trim removed 3 bases at V and 6 bases at J, leaving 11 bases unmatched.

The rearrangement joins TRBV6-5 to TRBJ1-6; D gene unclear. Germline V lookup: CDR1 MNHEY, CDR2 SVGAGI. There are 15 residues in the CDR3. Trimming took 7 bases from V and 1 from J, leaving 11 bases between them. CDR3 region: CASTLGRSYNSPLHF. The CDR3 DNA sequence: TGTGCCAGCACCCTCGGCCGGTCCTATAATTCACCCCTCCACTTT.

This chain connects TRBV2 to TRBJ2-2, with TRBD2 identical over 9 bases. There are 15 residues in the CDR3. The junction had 4 bases not matched to a gene; V was cut back by 3 bases and J by 5 bases. The germline V gene has CDR1 SNHLY and CDR2 FYNNEI. In nucleotides, the CDR3 is TGTGCCAGCAGTGAGGATCTAGCGGGAACCGGGGAGCTGTTTTTT. This codes for CASSEDLAGTGELFF.

This clone showed up just a few times. V is TRBV9 and J is TRBJ1-1, with D maybe TRBD1 (6 bases). Germline V CDR1 and CDR2: SGDLS, YYNGEE. The CDR3 totals 14 residues. The ends were cut back, 0 bases at V and 4 bases at J, with 10 bases in the middle. The CDR3 loop is CASSVGTGLTEAFF. CDR3 nucleotides: TGTGCCAGCAGCGTAGGTACAGGGCTCACTGAAGCTTTCTTT.

The rearrangement uses TRBV4-1 and TRBJ1-5; no clear D gene. Germline V gives CDR1 MGHRA, CDR2 YSYEKL. Trimming took 0 bases from V and 3 from J, leaving 12 bases between them. CDR3 size: 16 residues. CDR3 nucleotides: TGCGCCAGCAGCCAAGATCACCGCCCGTTCAATCAGCCCCAGCATTTT. Encoded protein: CASSQDHRPFNQPQHF.

CDR3 coding DNA: TGTGCCAGCAGCTTGAACGCGAACACTGAAGCTTTCTTT. It codes for CASSLNANTEAFF. The rearrangement uses TRBV5-4 and TRBJ1-1; D is unclear. V shed 1 base and J shed 1 base, with 5 bases lying between them. The CDR3 runs to 13 residues. Germline loops: CDR1 SGHNT, CDR2 YYREEE (reference sequence).

The chain combines TRBV7-6 with TRBJ2-7; weak D call: TRBD1 (6 bases). CDR3 length: 14 residues. Germline V gene sequence: CDR1 SGHVS, CDR2 FNYEAQ. V dropped 4 bases and J dropped 0 bases, with 10 bases sitting between them. This CDR3 is CASSYDRSSYEQYF. For the CDR3, the DNA is TGTGCCAGCAGCTACGACAGGAGCTCCTACGAGCAGTACTTC. The full variable domain, in which reference TRBV7-6 and TRBJ2-7 provide the parts outside the CDR3, is GAGVSQSPRYKVTKRGQDVALRCDPISGHVSLYWYRQALGQGPEFLTYFNYEAQQDKSGLPNDRFSAERPEGSISTLTIQRTEQRDSAMYRCASSYDRSSYEQYFGPGTRLTVT.

V is TRBV5-6 and J is TRBJ1-1; D possibly corresponds to TRBD1 (6 bases). Germline V gene lookup returns CDR1 SGHDT and CDR2 YYEEEE. Trimming pared 7 bases from V and 10 bases from J, leaving 17 bases between. This CDR3 has 12 residues. The CDR3 here is CASSLGGATAFF. The CDR3 nucleotides are TGTGCCAGCTCACTCGGGGGGGCAACAGCTTTCTTT.

The chain has TRBV2 and TRBJ2-2; D is perhaps TRBD1 or TRBD2 (5 bases each). This CDR3 spans 16 amino acids. Germline-derived CDR1 and CDR2 are SNHLY and FYNNEI. V lost 1 base to trimming and J lost 1 base, with 10 bases between them. The CDR3 protein is CASSEVDGGNTGELFF. The CDR3 DNA is TGTGCCAGCAGTGAAGTGGATGGGGGGAACACCGGGGAGCTGTTTTTT. The full variable domain, its missing parts supplied by reference TRBV2 and TRBJ2-2, is EPEVTQTPSHQVTQMGQEVILRCVPISNHLYFYWYRQILGQKVEFLVSFYNNEISEKSEIFDDQFSVERPDGSNFTLKIRSTKLEDSAMYFCASSEVDGGNTGELFFGEGSRLTVL.

In DNA, the CDR3 is TGTGCCAGCAGCCCCCCTGTAGGGATGCTGGAAGCTTTCTTT. This translates into CASSPPVGMLEAFF. V gene TRBV7-6 combines with J gene TRBJ1-1; D is unclear. The V end lost 5 bases, the J end lost 8 bases, and 18 bases lay between the germline ends. The CDR3 spans 14 residues. The germline CDR1 and CDR2 sequences are SGHVS and FNYEAQ.

J is TRBJ1-4 and V is TRBV4-2; unclear D gene. This CDR3 contains 16 residues. V was cut by 4 bases and J by 8 bases, with 20 bases left in between. Germline-derived CDR1 and CDR2 are LGHNA and YNFKEQ. The CDR3 spells CASSLVDGLIWEKLFF. As DNA, the CDR3 is TGTGCCAGCAGCCTTGTGGACGGACTCATATGGGAAAAACTGTTTTTT.

This clone was found once. The rearrangement joins TRBV10-2 to TRBJ2-1, with TRBD1 as a possible D gene (6 bases). This CDR3 is built from 14 residues. V shed 7 bases and J shed 7 bases, with 17 bases lying between them. Per germline, CDR1 WSHSY and CDR2 SAAADI. CDR3 protein: CASKALTGLNEQFF. The CDR3 DNA sequence: TGCGCCAGCAAGGCATTGACAGGATTGAATGAGCAGTTCTTC.

This clone was observed a handful of times. This rearrangement joins TRBV30 to TRBJ2-3; 7 nucleotides align to TRBD1. The CDR3 runs to 15 residues. In germline, CDR1 is GTSNPN, CDR2 SVGIG (reference sequence). The ends lost 3 bases at V and 5 bases at J; junction bases unmatched: 11. CDR3 coding DNA: TGTGCCTGGAGGTCGGACAGGAGCCCTGGAGATACGCAGTATTTT. This sequence encodes CAWRSDRSPGDTQYF.

This clone has just a few counts. CDR3 coding DNA: TGTGCCAGCAGTCTTCAGACAGGGACCAACTATGGCTACACCTTC. Translating gives CASSLQTGTNYGYTF. The V and J genes are TRBV6-5 and TRBJ1-2; 7 bases are a match to TRBD1. The CDR3 spans 15 residues. CDR1 is MNHEY and CDR2 is SVGAGI in the germline V gene. J gave up 2 bases and V 5 bases, and 8 bases lay outside the gene matches.

The rearrangement links TRBV5-5 to TRBJ1-5; tentative D call: TRBD1 (5 bases). CDR1 is SGHKS, CDR2 YYEKEE, per germline (reference sequence). This CDR3 has 13 amino acids. V lost 3 bases to trimming and J lost 4 bases, with 8 bases between them. Written as DNA, the CDR3 is TGTGCCAGCAGCTCGGACACTAATCAGCCCCAGCATTTT. Translating gives CASSSDTNQPQHF.

The J gene is TRBJ2-1, the V gene TRBV12-5; D could derive from TRBD1 or TRBD2 (6 bases each). The CDR3 spans 17 residues. With 6 bases removed from V and 0 bases from J, the gap between germline ends came to 18 bases. CDR1 LGHNT and CDR2 FRNRAP come from the germline V gene. The CDR3 is CASGEGGGRLSYNEQFF. The DNA of the CDR3 is TGTGCTAGTGGGGAAGGGGGAGGTCGACTCTCCTACAATGAGCAGTTCTTC.

The sample holds one count of this clone. This chain connects TRBV2 to TRBJ1-5; a possible D gene is TRBD1 (6 bases). Germline assignment: CDR1 SNHLY and CDR2 FYNNEI. CDR3 length: 14 amino acids. V was shortened by 4 bases and J by 3 bases, with 10 bases between the two germline ends. This CDR3 is CASSGGGPNQPQHF. CDR3 DNA: TGTGCCAGCAGTGGGGGGGGCCCCAATCAGCCCCAGCATTTT.